Shown below are 23 T cell receptor beta chains from a single sample sequenced in a study of identifying expanded T cells in peripheral blood. Assay used: immunoSEQ multiplex PCR; TCRdb lists only in-frame clones, some missing. Among tens of thousands of clones listed, 84% were seen once. Specimen: blood. These TCRs come from a person aged 18 to 70 in good health.

The rearrangement joins TRBV5-1 to TRBJ1-2; 9 bases match TRBD1. J was trimmed by 1 base and V by 4 bases; bases with no gene match: 11. Germline CDR1 and CDR2: SGHRS and YFSETQ. The CDR3 runs to 17 residues. The CDR3 region is CASSPSTGGVINYGYTF. The CDR3 coding sequence is TGCGCCAGCAGCCCATCGACAGGGGGAGTAATTAACTATGGCTACACCTTC.

The chain links TRBV6-1 to TRBJ1-2; no clear D gene. Germline CDR1 reads MNHNS; CDR2 reads SASEGT. The length of the CDR3 is 14 residues. The ends were cut back, 3 bases at V and 1 base at J, with 9 bases in the middle. The DNA for the CDR3 is TGTGCCAGCAGTGACTTAGGGTATAACTATGGCTACACCTTC. It specifies CASSDLGYNYGYTF.

The chain combines TRBV29-1 with TRBJ2-7; the D call may be TRBD1 or TRBD2 (5 bases each). Germline-derived CDR1 and CDR2 are SQVTM and ANQGSEA. V was trimmed by 6 bases and J by 1 base, leaving 19 bases between them. This CDR3 has 15 amino acids. CDR3 amino acids: CSVYTTEGRSYEQYF. For the CDR3, the DNA is TGCAGCGTCTACACCACAGAGGGACGGTCCTACGAGCAGTACTTC.

This clone was seen only a few times. V gene TRBV4-1 combines with J gene TRBJ1-1; unclear D gene. The length of the CDR3 is 15 residues. The V gene lost 2 bases and the J gene lost 1 base, with 11 bases spanning the gap. From germline, CDR1 is MGHRA and CDR2 YSYEKL. As DNA, the CDR3 is TGCGCCAGCAGCCAACCTAGACGGGGGAACACTGAAGCTTTCTTT. Amino acids: CASSQPRRGNTEAFF.

The chain combines TRBV30 with TRBJ2-1; 8 bases fit TRBD1. CDR3 length equals 11 residues. CDR1 GTSNPN and CDR2 SVGIG come from the germline V gene (reference sequence). J gave up 10 bases and V 1 base, and 0 bases lay outside the gene matches. The chain's CDR3 is CAWSGQGEQFF. The CDR3 region has the DNA TGTGCCTGGAGTGGACAGGGGGAGCAGTTCTTC. The full variable domain, in which reference TRBV30 and TRBJ2-1 provide the parts outside the CDR3, is SQTIHQWPATLVQPVGSPLSLECTVEGTSNPNLYWYRQAAGRGLQLLFYSVGIGQISSEVPQNLSASRPQDRQFILSSKKLLLSDSGFYLCAWSGQGEQFFGPGTRLTVL.

The J gene is TRBJ1-2, the V gene TRBV4-3; no clear D. The V gene's germline CDR1 is LGHNA and CDR2 YSLEER. The V and J ends lost 1 base and 2 bases respectively, with 8 bases between them. The CDR3 has 14 residues. CDR3: CASSQGPRNYGYTF. The CDR3 DNA follows: TGCGCCAGCAGCCAAGGTCCCAGAAACTATGGCTACACCTTC.

This chain uses TRBV15 with TRBJ2-5, with TRBD2 matching 8 bases. Trimming at V came to 8 bases and at J to 4 bases, leaving 9 bases not matched to a gene. The CDR3 length is 14 residues. CDR1 is LNHNV, CDR2 YYDKDF, per germline (reference sequence). The CDR3: CATELGGGRETQYF. For the CDR3, the DNA is TGTGCCACCGAGTTAGGCGGGGGGCGAGAGACCCAGTACTTC.

The rearrangement uses TRBV11-3 and TRBJ2-2; maybe TRBD1 (6 bases). V lost 1 base, J lost 6 bases, and 6 bases lay in between. In germline, CDR1 is SGHNT, CDR2 YENEEA. The CDR3 loop spans 13 amino acids. DNA of the CDR3: TGTGCCAGCAGCTTAGGGGGGCCCGGGGAGCTGTTTTTT. Translating it yields CASSLGGPGELFF.

The genes are TRBV19 and TRBJ1-5; TRBD1 aligns across 9 bases. Trimming took 7 bases from V and 5 from J; bases not matched to a gene: 9. CDR1 and CDR2 (germline): LNHDA, SQIVND (reference sequence). The CDR3 has 15 amino acids. As DNA, the CDR3 is TGTGCCAGTACTGAGCTAGGACAGGGGCATCAGCCCCAGCATTTT. It specifies CASTELGQGHQPQHF.

The gene calls are TRBV4-3 and TRBJ2-7, with 10 nucleotides matching TRBD1. The germline CDR1 and CDR2 sequences are LGHNA and YSLEER. J gave up 2 bases and V 0 bases, and 4 bases lay outside the gene matches. This CDR3 region has 16 residues. The DNA of the CDR3 is TGCGCCAGCAGCCAAGACACCGGACAGGGGGCCTACGAGCAGTACTTC. It specifies CASSQDTGQGAYEQYF.

The J gene is TRBJ1-2, the V gene TRBV29-1; no definite D call. This CDR3 contains 11 residues. The V end was cut by 5 bases, the J end by 7 bases, with 11 bases between. CDR1 and CDR2 (germline): SQVTM, ANQGSEA. CDR3 residues: CSVTEGAGYTF. The CDR3, as DNA: TGCAGCGTTACCGAGGGAGCTGGCTACACCTTC.

The V and J genes are TRBV5-5 and TRBJ1-4; D ambiguous. Germline V lookup: CDR1 SGHKS, CDR2 YYEKEE (reference sequence). The ends were cut back, 3 bases at V and 2 bases at J, with 8 bases in the middle. There are 14 residues in the CDR3. This CDR3 is CASSSTGTNEKLFF. The DNA of the CDR3 is TGTGCCAGCAGCTCGACCGGGACTAATGAAAAACTGTTTTTT.

The chain recombines TRBV7-9 with TRBJ1-2; D might be TRBD1 (5 bases). The length of the CDR3 is 13 residues. CDR1 and CDR2 from the germline V gene are SEHNR and FQNEAQ (reference sequence). Trimming shortened V by 5 bases and J by 4 bases, and 11 bases separated the two germline ends. In nucleotides, the CDR3 is TGTGCCAGCAGCACGACAGAATTCTATGGCTACACCTTC. It translates to CASSTTEFYGYTF.

In DNA form, the CDR3 reads TGTGCCAGCAGCTTAGCGGGAGGGACAGGGCCAAATGAGCAGTTCTTC. Translation: CASSLAGGTGPNEQFF. The rearrangement links TRBV7-6 to TRBJ2-1, with TRBD1 matching 9 bases. The V segment lost 0 bases and the J segment 7 bases; nucleotides outside the gene matches: 7. CDR3 size: 16 residues. Germline V gene data show CDR1 as SGHVS and CDR2 as FNYEAQ.

The CDR3 loop is CASSQDPRGTDTQYF. The CDR3 nucleotides are TGCGCCAGCAGCCAGGACCCTAGGGGGACAGATACGCAGTATTTT. The rearrangement joins TRBV4-3 to TRBJ2-3, with D possibly being TRBD1 (6 bases). Per the germline V gene, CDR1 is LGHNA and CDR2 is YSLEER. With 3 bases removed from V and 3 bases from J, the gap between germline ends came to 13 bases. The CDR3 is made up of 15 amino acids.

The rearrangement uses TRBV23-1 and TRBJ2-3; D unclear. TRBV23-1 is filed as an ORF, its function uncertain. Between the trimmed V and J ends, which lost 3 bases and 2 bases, there was a span of 9 bases. The CDR3 has 14 amino acids. CDR3 protein: CASSHTSATDTQYF. The CDR3 DNA reads TGCGCCAGCAGTCACACCTCAGCCACAGATACGCAGTATTTT.

The chain joins TRBV6-1 to TRBJ1-5; a possible D gene is TRBD1 (5 bases). The germline CDR1 and CDR2 sequences are MNHNS and SASEGT. V was trimmed by 0 bases and J by 4 bases, leaving 10 bases between them. This CDR3 comprises 15 residues. For the CDR3, the DNA is TGTGCCAGCAGTGAAGCGCTGGGGGGGAATCAGCCCCAGCATTTT. Amino acids: CASSEALGGNQPQHF.

The chain is built from TRBV11-2 and TRBJ1-2; D gene unclear. With 5 bases removed from V and 3 bases from J, the gap between germline ends came to 19 bases. The CDR3 is 16 amino acids. CDR1 is SGHAT and CDR2 is FQNNGV in the germline V gene. The DNA of the CDR3 is TGTGCCAGCAGCCAACTAGGACGGAATCCCCACTATGGCTACACCTTC. Amino acid sequence: CASSQLGRNPHYGYTF.

This chain uses TRBV6-6 with TRBJ2-2; 11 bases match TRBD1. J lost 5 bases, V lost 7 bases, and 9 bases had no gene match. This CDR3 is built from 16 residues. CDR1 and CDR2 from the germline V gene are MNHNY and SVGAGI (reference sequence). The CDR3 reads CASTDPRDRGTGELFF. As DNA, the CDR3 is TGTGCCAGCACCGACCCCCGGGACAGGGGGACCGGGGAGCTGTTTTTT.

This chain uses TRBV5-8 with TRBJ1-1; D not resolved. V lost 0 bases to trimming and J lost 7 bases, with 4 bases between them. The CDR3 spans 11 residues. Looked up from germline, CDR1 is SGHTS and CDR2 is YDEGEE. The CDR3 sequence is CASSLGDEAFF. CDR3 DNA: TGTGCCAGCAGCTTGGGAGATGAAGCTTTCTTT.

V gene TRBV4-1 combines with J gene TRBJ2-3, with D perhaps being TRBD1 or TRBD2 (5 bases each). V lost 6 bases and J lost 0, with 13 bases in between. CDR3 length: 15 amino acids. CDR1 and CDR2 from the germline V gene are MGHRA and YSYEKL. The CDR3 region is CASSYTGLSTDTQYF. CDR3 sequence (DNA): TGCGCCAGCAGTTACACGGGGCTGAGCACAGATACGCAGTATTTT.

The chain employs TRBV21-1 and TRBJ1-1. TRBV21-1 is flagged as a pseudogene. The CDR3 extends over 14 amino acids. The CDR3 sequence is CASSKVRRNTEAFF. DNA for the CDR3: TGTGCCAGCAGCAAAGTAAGGAGGAACACTGAAGCTTTCTTT.

This sequence joins TRBV25-1 and TRBJ1-1, with D tentatively TRBD1 (6 bases). Germline V gene data show CDR1 as MGHDK and CDR2 as SYGVNS. Trimming took off 5 bases at V and 4 bases at J, with 11 bases between the two ends. CDR3 length: 13 residues. CDR3 nucleotide sequence: TGTGCCAGCAGTAGCAGGGGAGGCACTGAAGCTTTCTTT. Its translation: CASSSRGGTEAFF.